The rows below give T cell receptor beta chains drawn from one sample of a study of blood T cell repertoires in COVID-19. The protocol was immunoSEQ multiplex PCR, while the TCRdb copy is restricted to in-frame clones and leaves out a portion. The sample lists about 180,000 clones; 70% to 90% were seen once. Sequencing used peripheral blood. The receptors come from a man between 45 and 60 years old with active or convalescent COVID-19. Both conserved end residues are part of each CDR3. Fields, in order: D gene, V gene, J gene, clone size, CDR3 length, CDR3 protein. The D gene is left open where the match is weak. Clone sizes are given selectively: once, few, many, or a class where the clone is expanded.

D: .; V: TRBV5-1; J: TRBJ1-2; size: .; length: 16; CDR3: CASSLDPGHVAHGYTF
D: .; V: TRBV29-1; J: TRBJ1-4; size: .; length: 13; CDR3: CSIRGSGGEKLFF
D: .; V: TRBV7-3; J: TRBJ1-1; size: few; length: 14; CDR3: CASSLGHQNTEAFF
D: TRBD2; V: TRBV2; J: TRBJ2-5; size: .; length: 15; CDR3: CASSASGGAPETQYF
D: .; V: TRBV29-1; J: TRBJ2-7; size: .; length: 13; CDR3: CSVDRRSSYEQYF
D: .; V: TRBV27; J: TRBJ2-3; size: .; length: 15; CDR3: CASSLGGANTDTQYF
D: TRBD1; V: TRBV3-1/TRBV3-2; J: TRBJ2-7; size: .; length: 13; CDR3: CASSRNRQGGTSF
D: .; V: TRBV11-2; J: TRBJ1-1; size: .; length: 16; CDR3: CASSEAGGAMNTEAFF
D: TRBD2; V: TRBV6-2/TRBV6-3; J: TRBJ2-2; size: .; length: 15; CDR3: CASSVGGANTGELFF
D: .; V: TRBV18; J: TRBJ1-6; size: .; length: 15; CDR3: CASSPNRASNSPLHF
D: .; V: TRBV7-9; J: TRBJ1-4; size: once; length: 13; CDR3: CASIGQSNEKLFF
D: TRBD1; V: TRBV12-5; J: TRBJ1-5; size: .; length: 18; CDR3: CASGLLTGRTHDNQPQHF
D: .; V: TRBV4-2; J: TRBJ1-2; size: .; length: 15; CDR3: CASSQDAGAMNGYTF
D: .; V: TRBV7-2; J: TRBJ1-1; size: .; length: 13; CDR3: CASSLVGRTEAFF
D: TRBD1; V: TRBV3-1/TRBV3-2; J: TRBJ2-5; size: .; length: 15; CDR3: CASSQDLNRGETQYF
D: .; V: TRBV6-5; J: TRBJ2-7; size: once; length: 12; CDR3: CASRGRGYEQYF
D: TRBD1; V: TRBV9; J: TRBJ1-1; size: few; length: 14; CDR3: CASGEGQSNTEAFF
D: .; V: TRBV2; J: TRBJ1-1; size: .; length: 13; CDR3: CARTVGPGTEAFF
D: .; V: TRBV12-5; J: TRBJ1-2; size: .; length: 13; CDR3: CASGFRSNYGYTF
D: TRBD2; V: TRBV3-1/TRBV3-2; J: TRBJ2-1; size: .; length: 16; CDR3: CASSQQTSGPYNEQFF
D: .; V: TRBV5-1; J: TRBJ1-4; size: .; length: 15; CDR3: CASSLGRATNEKLFF
D: TRBD1; V: TRBV18; J: TRBJ1-5; size: .; length: 14; CDR3: CASSVQGAIQPQHF
D: TRBD2; V: TRBV9; J: TRBJ2-5; size: .; length: 18; CDR3: CASSASRVSGLAGETQYF
D: TRBD1; V: TRBV6-5; J: TRBJ2-3; size: once; length: 14; CDR3: CASTQGTGTDTQYF
D: .; V: TRBV27; J: TRBJ1-2; size: .; length: 15; CDR3: CASSEQGVKDYGYTF
D: .; V: TRBV6-6; J: TRBJ2-2; size: .; length: 17; CDR3: CASSPLTVPANTGELFF